One TCR beta chain is described in this entry. What this receptor recognizes is not known. Base-call qualities are not available, and no considerably larger clone is one nucleotide away. Including cysteine and phenylalanine, the CDR3 has 16 amino acids. Here the CDR3 DNA is all that survives: 48 bases in frame from base 1. V is shortened by 1 base, J by 2 bases, and the region joining them spans 15 bases. The germline V gene supplies CDR1 SGHRS and CDR2 YFSETQ. Using the deep immunoSEQ assay, TCR CDR3 regions were amplified from genomic DNA by multiplex PCR. For each cell subset, the extracted genomic DNA was distributed evenly across all wells of several immunoSEQ 96-well plates, and each plate served as one replicate. For sorted subsets, each replicate PCR was loaded with 200 ng genomic DNA, equivalent to 32,000 or so T cell genomes. The purified libraries were quantified using a Qubit 3.0 fluorometer, sized with a Bioanalyzer 2100, and then quantified again using the KAPA Library Quantification kit. Each immunoSEQ 96-well plate was sequenced on its own single-read 150-cycle Illumina NextSeq 550 flow cell. As for the authors' bioinformatics: The immunoSEQ output contained only junctional sequences without quality scores, so filtering could not match that applied to full-length reads. Sequences were annotated with PyIR, a Python wrapper for IgBLAST v1.9, using IMGT germline references to assign V/J genes and CDR3. Reads were removed for weak V/J assignments (E-value above 1e-6), missing CDR3, stop codons, out-of-frame junctions, or ambiguous translated residues. V3J clonotypes were defined by identical inferred V gene, J gene, and CDR3 amino acid sequence. Percentage overlap between repertoires was computed as shared unique clonotypes divided by the size of the smaller repertoire. Three approaches were used to assess repertoire richness: RTK rarefaction, the Chao1 estimator, and Recon v2.1 estimates of unobserved clonotypes. OLGA was used to compute generation probabilities for all TCRbeta clonotypes that the gDNA method yielded from several donors. As stored in TCRdb, this immuneACCESS dataset retains in-frame rearrangements with V and J assigned. A fraction of the clones does not appear; measured against another copy, unresolved V genes explain less than half of the discrepancy, and the remainder lacks a known reason. V and J calls and clone size come straight from that table; D and trimming were deduced from the DNA. The sample yields some 1 million clones; about three quarters were counted once. The top ten clones comprise approximately 1.5% of the sample.

The sample originates from a study of shared clonotypes between healthy human individuals (TCRdb year 2020). Concerning the study at large: The cohort included three men and a couple of women between 18 and 49 years of age. For each donor, CD4 naive and CD4 memory were each run on three plates, CD8 naive on two plates, and CD8 memory on one plate. Leukapheresis yielded between about 0.94 and 10 billion PBMCs per donor. To estimate repertoire size and how much clonotype sharing occurs between individuals, the study deeply sequenced the blood TCR repertoires of several healthy adults. To increase sequencing depth and limit assay-specific biases, different laboratories used diverse techniques to prepare libraries and sequence TCR repertoires. Overall study outcomes, separate from this receptor: Across several donors, around 5% of naive CD4, 3.5% of naive CD8, around 2.1% of memory CD4, and under 0.45% of memory CD8 clonotypes were shared. Sampling was restricted to blood, and TCR repertoires in tissues likely differ from the TCR repertoires found in blood. Because the study included only a small number of donors, the genetic and exposure-history diversity represented was limited. Naive subsets generally had larger estimated clonotype richness than memory subsets. Pairwise subsampling indicated that sequencing depth was expected to affect the degree of clonotype sharing among donors. Compared with non-shared clonotypes, the clonotypes found in all four sorted-subset donors had higher generation probabilities. Even with the large sequencing depth, rarefaction of the sorted-subset datasets indicated that sequencing was incomplete.

The donors were healthy, HIV-negative adults who had no recently reported acute infections or vaccinations. All donors were Caucasian adults living in Nashville, Tennessee, USA. CD4+ T cells were enriched by magnetic negative selection, after which naive cells were positively selected on CD45RA and the negative fraction was taken as the memory subset. Blood was obtained by leukapheresis, after which PBMCs were separated by Ficoll-Histopaque density gradient centrifugation and cryopreserved in liquid nitrogen vapor phase. Purity and quantity of every magnetically sorted T cell population were checked by analytical flow cytometry. Each sorted fraction had its genomic DNA isolated and then quantified by UV absorbance on a Nanodrop 2000c.

The chain links TRBV5-1 with TRBJ1-1, and perhaps TRBD1 as D gene, on 6 matching bases. Sequenced: memory CD4+ T cells sorted from blood. Taken with the paper, the label for cell subset or site translates to: CD45RA-negative fraction. The clonotype comes from a young man in good health. The encoded CDR3 is CASSLQGQLSNTEAFF. The DNA reads TGCGCCAGCAGCTTGCAGGGACAACTGTCAAACACTGAAGCTTTCTTT.